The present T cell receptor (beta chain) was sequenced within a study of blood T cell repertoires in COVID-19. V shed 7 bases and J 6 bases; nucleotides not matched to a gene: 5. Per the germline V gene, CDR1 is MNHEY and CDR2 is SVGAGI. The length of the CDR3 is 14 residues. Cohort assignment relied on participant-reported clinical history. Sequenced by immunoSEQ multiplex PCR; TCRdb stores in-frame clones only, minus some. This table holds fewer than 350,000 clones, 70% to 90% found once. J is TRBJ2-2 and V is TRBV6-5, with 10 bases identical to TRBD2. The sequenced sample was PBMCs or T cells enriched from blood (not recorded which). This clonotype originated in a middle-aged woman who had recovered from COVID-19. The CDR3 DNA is TGTGCCAGCATGGCTAGCGGGAGCTCCGGGGAGCTGTTTTTT. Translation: CASMASGSSGELFF.